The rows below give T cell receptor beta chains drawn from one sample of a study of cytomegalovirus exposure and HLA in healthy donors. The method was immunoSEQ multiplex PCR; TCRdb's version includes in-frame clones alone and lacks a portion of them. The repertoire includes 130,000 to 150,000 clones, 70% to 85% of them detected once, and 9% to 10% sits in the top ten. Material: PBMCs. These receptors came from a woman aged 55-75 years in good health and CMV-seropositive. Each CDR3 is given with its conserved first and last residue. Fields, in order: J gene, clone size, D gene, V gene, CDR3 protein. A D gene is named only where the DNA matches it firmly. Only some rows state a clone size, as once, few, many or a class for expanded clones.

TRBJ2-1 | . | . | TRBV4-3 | CASSQVGRDSYNEQFF
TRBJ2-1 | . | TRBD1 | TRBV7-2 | CASSTGTGEFDEQFF
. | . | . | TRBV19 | CASTDDYEQYF
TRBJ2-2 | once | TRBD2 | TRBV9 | CASSVGPTGGAGELFF
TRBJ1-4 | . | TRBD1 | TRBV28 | CASSSPRDSSRKLFF
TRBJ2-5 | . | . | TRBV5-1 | CASSLAQGSETQYF
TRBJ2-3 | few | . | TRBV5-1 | CASSFLADTQYF
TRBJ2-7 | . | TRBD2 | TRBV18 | CASSSAGESSYEQYF
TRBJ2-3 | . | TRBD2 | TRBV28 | CASSSWTSGTDTQYF
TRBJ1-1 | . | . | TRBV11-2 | CASSLGTVNTEAFF
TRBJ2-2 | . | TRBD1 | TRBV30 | CAWETGHRVLFF
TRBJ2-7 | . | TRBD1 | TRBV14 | CASSQHLDRPNYEQYF
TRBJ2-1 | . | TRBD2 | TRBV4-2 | CASSQTTDGLAGNEQFF
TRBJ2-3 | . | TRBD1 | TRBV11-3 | CASSRRQGSTDTQYF
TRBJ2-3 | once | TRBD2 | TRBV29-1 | CSVVTSGTDTQYF
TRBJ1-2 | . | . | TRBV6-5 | CASSPGQRISGYTF
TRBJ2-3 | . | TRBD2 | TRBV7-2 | CASSLESSGSSSTDTQYF
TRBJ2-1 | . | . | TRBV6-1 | CASSTRVENEQFF
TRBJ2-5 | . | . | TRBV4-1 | CASSQGISQETQYF
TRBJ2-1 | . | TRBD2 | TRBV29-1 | CSVEGGLAGNNEQFF
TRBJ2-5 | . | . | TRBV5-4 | CASSRGRETQYF
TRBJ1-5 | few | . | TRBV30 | CAWSVGGPQQPQHF
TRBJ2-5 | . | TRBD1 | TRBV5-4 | CASSVDRAETQYF
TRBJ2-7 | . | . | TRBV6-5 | CASTDKSGTYEQYF
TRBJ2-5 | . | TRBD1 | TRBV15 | CATSREPGGQETQYF
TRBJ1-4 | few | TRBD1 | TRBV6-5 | CASSSSGGQGSEKLFF
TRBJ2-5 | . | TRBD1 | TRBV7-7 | CASSSGQGEETQYF
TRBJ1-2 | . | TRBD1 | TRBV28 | CASREQGSLHGYTF
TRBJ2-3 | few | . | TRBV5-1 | CASSLPGHTDTQYF
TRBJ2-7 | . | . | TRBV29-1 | CSVGPGAYEQYF
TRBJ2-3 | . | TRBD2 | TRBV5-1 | CASSPAGSPGGQYF
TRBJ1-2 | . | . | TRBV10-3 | CAISESEGTPYGYTF
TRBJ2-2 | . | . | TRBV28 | CATGGTGELFF
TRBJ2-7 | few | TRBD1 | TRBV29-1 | CSAGTGSYEQYF
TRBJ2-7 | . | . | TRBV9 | CASSVDSVPYEQYF
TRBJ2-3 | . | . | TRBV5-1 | CASSRPGESTDTQYF
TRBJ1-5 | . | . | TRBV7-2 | CASSSASTALQPQHF
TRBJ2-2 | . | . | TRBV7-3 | CASSQTSPGELFF
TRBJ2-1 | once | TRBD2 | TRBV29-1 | CSVVGLAGHLNEQFF
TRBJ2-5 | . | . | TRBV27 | CASSLSAWAGNRETQYF
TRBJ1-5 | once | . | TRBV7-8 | CASSLTRGDQPQHF
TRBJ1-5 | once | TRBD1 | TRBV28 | CASSGQGYNQPQHF
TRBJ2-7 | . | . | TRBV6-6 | CASSHTYEQYF